The 17 T cell receptor beta chains in this list originate from one sample, sequenced in a study of cytomegalovirus exposure and HLA in healthy donors. This PCR relied on a set of 60 Vbeta primers and 13 Jbeta primers. The data were produced by immunoSEQ multiplex PCR, yet TCRdb's version contains in-frame clones alone and is incomplete. Its table records 200,000 or so clones. The sample taken for sequencing was PBMCs. Receptor source: a boy younger than 18 in good health and CMV-seronegative.

The chain recombines TRBV28 with TRBJ2-7; TRBD1 aligns across 8 bases. V was pared by 4 bases and J by 7 bases, with 15 bases of the junction left unmatched. Germline CDR1 MDHEN, CDR2 SYDVKM. There are 16 residues in the CDR3. The CDR3 loop reads CASSSPSDRGSREQYF. In nucleotides, the CDR3 is TGTGCCAGCAGTTCTCCCTCTGACAGGGGTTCACGGGAGCAGTACTTC.

The chain couples TRBV5-1 to TRBJ1-2, with D perhaps TRBD1 (5 bases). Trimming cost V 4 bases and J 2 bases, with 18 bases left between them. Germline lookup yields CDR1 SGHRS and CDR2 YFSETQ. The CDR3 spans 16 residues. The CDR3 nucleotides are TGCGCCAGCAGCACCTTTAAACGGGGGGGGAACTATGGCTACACCTTC. Its translation: CASSTFKRGGNYGYTF.

This chain joins TRBV5-4 and TRBJ1-1; tentative D call: TRBD1 (6 bases). V was cut by 3 bases and J by 4 bases, with 10 bases left in between. This CDR3 region has 13 residues. The germline gives CDR1 SGHNT, CDR2 YYREEE (reference sequence). This CDR3 is CASSSDRFTEAFF. The CDR3 coding sequence is TGTGCCAGCAGCTCCGACAGGTTCACTGAAGCTTTCTTT.

The genes are TRBV28 and TRBJ1-1; 7 bases are shared with TRBD1. This CDR3 contains 14 residues. Germline V lookup: CDR1 MDHEN, CDR2 SYDVKM. V was pared by 3 bases and J by 5 bases, with 6 bases of the junction left unmatched. The CDR3 reads CASSFFRGRTEAFF. DNA for the CDR3: TGTGCCAGCAGTTTTTTTAGGGGGCGGACTGAAGCTTTCTTT.

V is TRBV14 and J is TRBJ2-1, with a weak D call TRBD2 (5 bases). Deletions cut 5 bases from V and 7 bases from J, with 6 bases between. Germline V gene lookup returns CDR1 SGHDN and CDR2 FVKESK. CDR3 length equals 11 residues. The DNA of the CDR3 is TGTGCCAGCAGCTGGAGGAATGAGCAGTTCTTC. This sequence encodes CASSWRNEQFF.

The chain employs TRBV12-5 and TRBJ2-1; TRBD1 might be the D (6 bases). V dropped 1 base and J dropped 6 bases, with 19 bases sitting between them. Per the germline V gene, CDR1 is LGHNT and CDR2 is FRNRAP. CDR3 size: 17 residues. The CDR3 region is CASGLATGTPSSNEQFF. In nucleotides, the CDR3 is TGTGCTAGTGGTTTGGCAACCGGGACACCTTCTTCCAATGAGCAGTTCTTC. Supplemented by reference TRBV12-5 and TRBJ2-1, the full variable domain reads DARVTQTPRHKVTEMGQEVTMRCQPILGHNTVFWYRQTMMQGLELLAYFRNRAPLDDSGMPKDRFSAEMPDATLATLKIQPSEPRDSAVYFCASGLATGTPSSNEQFFGPGTRLTVL.

The V gene is TRBV27, the J gene TRBJ1-1, with a tentative D call TRBD1 (5 bases). Trimming pared 4 bases from V and 3 bases from J, leaving 12 bases between. Germline values: CDR1 MNHEY, CDR2 SMNVEV (reference sequence). The CDR3 extends over 14 amino acids. Written as DNA, the CDR3 is TGTGCCAGCAGTTACCAGGGCGCGCACACTGAAGCTTTCTTT. This sequence encodes CASSYQGAHTEAFF.

The J gene is TRBJ2-3, the V gene TRBV6-5; 8 bases agree with TRBD2. Germline values: CDR1 MNHEY, CDR2 SVGAGI. The CDR3 runs 15 residues. The trim removed 6 bases at V and 7 bases at J, leaving 12 bases unmatched. The chain's CDR3 is CASSHPGTRGYTQYF. The CDR3 DNA reads as TGTGCCAGCAGCCACCCTGGGACTAGGGGCTATACGCAGTATTTT.

V and J are TRBV5-6 and TRBJ1-1; 7 positions match TRBD1. V lost 3 bases and J lost 2; bases outside the gene matches: 4. The CDR3 consists of 14 residues. Germline CDR1 and CDR2: SGHDT and YYEEEE. CDR3 sequence: CASSYRQGNTEAFF. For the CDR3, the DNA is TGTGCCAGCAGCTATAGACAGGGAAACACTGAAGCTTTCTTT.

The chain uses TRBV5-1 and TRBJ2-7; weak D call: TRBD2 (5 bases). The length of the CDR3 is 13 residues. Trimming removed 9 bases at V and 0 bases at J, with 13 bases between. CDR1 is SGHRS and CDR2 is YFSETQ in the germline V gene. The CDR3 DNA reads TGCGCCACTTCTGACGGACTCTCCTACGAGCAGTACTTC. Translation: CATSDGLSYEQYF.

With regard to this clone: Other DNA sequences in this specimen translate into the identical CDR3. The chain recombines TRBV5-1 with TRBJ1-1; D gene ambiguous. Trimming shortened V by 5 bases and J by 1 base, and 9 bases separated the two germline ends. This CDR3 has 13 residues. CDR1 is SGHRS and CDR2 is YFSETQ in the germline V gene. CDR3 residues: CASSWEGNTEAFF. DNA of the CDR3: TGCGCCAGCAGTTGGGAGGGGAACACTGAAGCTTTCTTT.

The chain couples TRBV29-1 to TRBJ2-4; TRBD2 agrees at 12 bases. V was clipped by 6 bases and J by 4 bases; unmatched bases: 1. Germline V gene lookup returns CDR1 SQVTM and CDR2 ANQGSEA. This CDR3 has 13 amino acids. The CDR3 sequence: CSVTSGGKNIQYF. The CDR3 DNA is TGCAGCGTAACTAGCGGGGGGAAAAACATTCAGTACTTC.

To note about this clone: At one boundary the junction diverges from the germline segment, which might be a read error. The genes are TRBV9 and TRBJ2-7; 7 bases line up with TRBD1. CDR1 and CDR2 (germline): SGDLS, YYNGEE. The CDR3 runs 13 residues. CDR3 in DNA: TGTGCCAGTAGCGAAACAGGGGACTACGAGCAGTACTTC. The encoded protein is CASSETGDYEQYF.

The chain combines TRBV6-5 with TRBJ1-2; a weak D match, TRBD1 (6 bases). The CDR3 covers 13 residues. V lost 5 bases and J lost 4, with 11 bases in between. Germline loops: CDR1 MNHEY, CDR2 SVGAGI. The DNA for the CDR3 is TGTGCCAGCAGTCCGGGACAACGCTATGGCTACACCTTC. Translation gives CASSPGQRYGYTF.

J is TRBJ2-1 and V is TRBV5-6, with TRBD1 as a possible D gene (6 bases). Trimming removed 4 bases from V and 5 bases from J, with 13 bases in between. From germline, CDR1 is SGHDT and CDR2 YYEEEE. The CDR3 runs to 14 residues. The DNA of the CDR3 is TGTGCCAGCAGCCCCCGGGACATAAACAATGAGCAGTTCTTC. It translates to CASSPRDINNEQFF.

This sequence joins TRBV5-1 and TRBJ2-1; 10 bases fit TRBD2. Trimming at V came to 2 bases and at J to 4 bases, leaving 6 bases not matched to a gene. There are 16 residues in the CDR3. Germline loops: CDR1 SGHRS, CDR2 YFSETQ. CDR3 loop: CASSLSLAGVYNEQFF. CDR3 nucleotide sequence: TGCGCCAGCAGCTTATCTCTAGCGGGGGTATACAATGAGCAGTTCTTC.

The chain employs TRBV27 and TRBJ1-5; D is possibly TRBD1 (6 bases). This CDR3 contains 16 residues. V was clipped by 3 bases and J by 7 bases, with 19 bases between them. Germline V lookup: CDR1 MNHEY, CDR2 SMNVEV (reference sequence). The CDR3 DNA reads TGTGCCAGCAGTTTTCAGTTCGCAGGGGCTAGACAGCCCCAGCATTTT. This gives the protein CASSFQFAGARQPQHF.